Sample share makes the clone carrying this TCR beta chain medium-sized. A unique molecular identifier was attached to every TCR cDNA molecule. Using its own MiXCR run on the 5' RACE reads, TCRdb lists one record per CDR3 protein. Of under 15,000 distinct CDR3 sequences listed, roughly an eighth are singletons. Time point defined: sample taken at primary tumor resection. Unsorted whole RNA samples from tumor, nontumor lung or frozen PBMC were sequenced. Patients with untreated early-stage non-small cell lung cancer, numbering more than 55, were the donors. This entry comes from a study of spatial heterogeneity in lung cancer. The wider study: Sequencing consistently turned up more beta-chain sequences than alpha-chain sequences.

V shed 1 base and J shed 4 bases, with 11 bases lying between them. The V gene's germline CDR1 is LGHDT and CDR2 YNNKEL (reference sequence). The CDR3 consists of 15 residues. The chain recombines TRBV3-1 with TRBJ2-1; D gene uncertain. This material consisted of PBMCs, taken at surgery. The source is a female donor with early-stage non-small cell lung cancer. CDR3 protein: CASSQVAVTYNEQFF. CDR3 nucleotides: TGTGCCAGCAGCCAAGTGGCGGTCACATACAATGAGCAGTTCTTC.